Reported below is one T cell receptor beta chain. Antigen specificity is unknown. This sample is drawn from a study of spatial heterogeneity in lung cancer. Germline V CDR1 and CDR2: SGHAT, FQNNGV. The CDR3 is 17 amino acids. V shed 5 bases, J shed 1 base, and the junction held 12 bases outside the gene matches. In the library, each TCR cDNA molecule bore its own unique molecular identifier. TCRdb itself ran the 5' RACE reads through MiXCR, one entry per CDR3 protein. The sample holds roughly 39,000 distinct CDR3 sequences; 7.5% are singletons and the top ten take over 25%. Findings of the study overall: Follow-up blood showed ubiquitous expanded tumor TCRs less than blood at resection did.

Time point in this sample: sample taken at primary tumor resection. The authors sequenced whole RNA from tumor, nontumor lung or frozen PBMC without sorting. V gene TRBV11-2 combines with J gene TRBJ2-5; 8 nucleotides agree with TRBD2. The source was PBMCs, collected at surgery. This TCR came from a male donor with early-stage non-small cell lung cancer. The CDR3 coding sequence is TGTGCCAGCAGCCAGATGGGTAGCGGGGTTCTCCAAGAGACCCAGTACTTC. Translation gives CASSQMGSGVLQETQYF.